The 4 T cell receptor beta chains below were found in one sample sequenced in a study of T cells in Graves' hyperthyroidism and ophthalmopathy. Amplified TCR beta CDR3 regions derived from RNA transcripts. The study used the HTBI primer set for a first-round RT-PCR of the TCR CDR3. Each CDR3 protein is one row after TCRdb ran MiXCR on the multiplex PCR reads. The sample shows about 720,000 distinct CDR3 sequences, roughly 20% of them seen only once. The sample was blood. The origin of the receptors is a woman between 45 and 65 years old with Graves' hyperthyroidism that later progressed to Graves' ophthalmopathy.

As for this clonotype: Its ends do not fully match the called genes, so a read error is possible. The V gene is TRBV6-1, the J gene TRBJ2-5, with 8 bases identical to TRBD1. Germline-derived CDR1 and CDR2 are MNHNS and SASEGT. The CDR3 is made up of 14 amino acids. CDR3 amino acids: CASSAFRGQETRYF. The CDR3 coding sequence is TGTGCCAGCAGTGCTTTCAGGGGGCAGGAGACCCGGTACTTC.

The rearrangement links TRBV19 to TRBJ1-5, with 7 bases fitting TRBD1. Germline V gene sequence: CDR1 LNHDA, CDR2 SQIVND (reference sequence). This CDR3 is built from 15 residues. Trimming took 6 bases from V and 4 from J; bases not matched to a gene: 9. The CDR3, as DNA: TGTGCCAGTAGCCAAGGGGACAGCCCGAATCAGCCCCAGCATTTT. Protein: CASSQGDSPNQPQHF.

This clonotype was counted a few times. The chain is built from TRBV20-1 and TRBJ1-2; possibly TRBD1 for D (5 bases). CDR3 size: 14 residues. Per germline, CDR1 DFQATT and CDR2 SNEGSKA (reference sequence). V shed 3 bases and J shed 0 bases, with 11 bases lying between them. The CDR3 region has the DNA TGCAGTGCTAGCGAAGGGGTTACTAACTATGGCTACACCTTC. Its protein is CSASEGVTNYGYTF.

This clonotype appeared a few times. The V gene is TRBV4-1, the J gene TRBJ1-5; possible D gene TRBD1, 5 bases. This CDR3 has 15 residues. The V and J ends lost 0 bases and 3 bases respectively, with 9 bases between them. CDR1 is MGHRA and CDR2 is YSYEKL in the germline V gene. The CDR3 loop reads CASSQEPGTNQPQHF. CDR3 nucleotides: TGCGCCAGCAGCCAAGAACCAGGGACCAATCAGCCCCAGCATTTT.